This T cell receptor beta chain was recorded in a study of siplizumab effects on memory and regulatory T cells. Remarks on this clone: Its antigen is as yet unknown.

Approximately 10^5 TCR templates were assayed per sample. Produced via immunoSEQ multiplex PCR; TCRdb's table is partial and in-frame only. The table records around 95,000 clones, about 95% of them present only once. The CDR3 is 13 amino acids. Germline CDR1 SGHRS, CDR2 YFSETQ. V was shortened by 4 bases and J by 4 bases, with 11 bases between the two germline ends. Study-wide findings and caveats: Most alloreactive clones went unmapped to unstimulated subsets; only a minor fraction mapped.

The chain couples TRBV5-1 to TRBJ1-1; D is perhaps TRBD1 (6 bases). The clonotype was recovered from a human donor in good health. The sample comprised non-Treg CD4+ T cells sorted from blood. CDR3 DNA: TGCGCCAGCAGCCCATTAGGGGGCACTGAAGCTTTCTTT. Translating gives CASSPLGGTEAFF.